The rows below give T cell receptor beta chains drawn from one sample of a study of CD8 T cells in ankylosing spondylitis. TCRdb reanalysed the 5' RACE reads using MiXCR and keeps one entry per CDR3 protein. The data hold around 94,000 distinct CDR3 sequences, with about 9% observed a single time. The sequenced material came from blood, either unsorted or a sorted T cell fraction (not recorded which). The receptors originated from a male donor with ankylosing spondylitis. CDR3s include the opening cysteine and the closing phenylalanine or tryptophan. The D gene is left open where the match is weak. The size of a clone is reported for some rows only, either as once, few or many, or as a class for expanded clones.

CDR3 length	clone size	V gene	J gene	D gene	CDR3 DNA	CDR3 protein
14	-	TRBV24-1	TRBJ2-1	TRBD2	TGTGCCACCAGTGATACGGGAGGGCCTTCTGAGCAGTTCTTC	CATSDTGGPSEQFF
15	-	TRBV28	TRBJ1-5	TRBD1	TGTGCCAGCAGTTTCTTCGGACAGGGTAATCAGCCCCAGCATTTT	CASSFFGQGNQPQHF
11	few	TRBV27	TRBJ2-7	-	TGTGCCAGCAGTTCCGGAGGGTCACAGTACTTC	CASSSGGSQYF
16	-	TRBV12-5	TRBJ2-7	TRBD1	TGTGCTAGTGGTTTGGACCGAACAGGGGGTACCTACGAGCAGTACTTC	CASGLDRTGGTYEQYF
17	many	TRBV4-1	TRBJ2-1	-	TGCGCCAGCAGCCAAGATCCCACTAGTCGGTGGGACAATGAGCAGTTCTTC	CASSQDPTSRWDNEQFF
15	many	TRBV7-2	TRBJ2-3	TRBD2	TGTGCCAGCAGACGGACTAGCGGGAGAGCAGATACGCAGTATTTT	CASRRTSGRADTQYF
15	many	TRBV5-1	TRBJ2-7	-	TGCGCCAGCAGCTTACCGGGACTCGACGTATACGAGCAGTACTTC	CASSLPGLDVYEQYF
15	many	TRBV9	TRBJ2-1	-	TGTGCCAGCAGCGTAGGGGACACCAGCTACAATGAGCAGTTCTTC	CASSVGDTSYNEQFF
14	-	TRBV27	TRBJ2-4	-	TGTGCCAGCAGTCCAAGGGACACCAAAAACATTCAGTACTTC	CASSPRDTKNIQYF
18	-	TRBV5-5	TRBJ2-3	TRBD2	TGTGCCAGCAGCTTAGAACTAGCGGACCCTCCTCTGGCAGATACGCAGTATTTT	CASSLELADPPLADTQYF
14	many	TRBV12-3/TRBV12-4	TRBJ1-1	-	TGTGCCAGCAGTCCAGATGGCGGGTACACTGAAGCTTTCTTT	CASSPDGGYTEAFF
15	-	TRBV20-1	TRBJ2-7	-	TGCAGTGCTAGCCCAACAGGGGGGGAAGCATACGAGCAGTACTTC	CSASPTGGEAYEQYF
14	-	TRBV7-2	TRBJ2-7	-	TGTGCCAGCAGCTTAGCCCCACTAGTCTACGAGCAGTACTTC	CASSLAPLVYEQYF
15	few	TRBV11-2	TRBJ2-5	-	TGTGCCAGCAGCTTTCTGGACAGCCCGGCAGAGACCCAGTACTTC	CASSFLDSPAETQYF
13	many	TRBV7-9	TRBJ2-1	-	TGTGCCAGCAGCCCTAGAAACTACAATGAGCAGTTCTTC	CASSPRNYNEQFF
15	-	TRBV6-5	TRBJ2-2	-	TGTGCCAGCAGTTACTTGGAGGCGGCTCCCGGGGAGCTGTTTTTT	CASSYLEAAPGELFF
17	many	TRBV3-1	TRBJ2-6	TRBD1	TGTGCCAGCAGCCAACGGACAGGGGGCGATGGGGCCAACGTCCTGACTTTC	CASSQRTGGDGANVLTF
14	many	TRBV3-1	TRBJ1-1	TRBD1	TGTGCCAGCAGTCCACAGGGGGCGCCTGGTGAAGCTTTCTTT	CASSPQGAPGEAFF
13	many	TRBV7-9	TRBJ2-1	-	TGTGCCAGCAGTACGGTATCGTTCAGGGAGCAGTTCTTC	CASSTVSFREQFF
15	few	TRBV20-1	TRBJ2-1	-	TGCAGTGCTAGAGGCATCCGGGACACCTACAATGAGCAGTTCTTC	CSARGIRDTYNEQFF
18	-	TRBV13	TRBJ2-1	TRBD2	TGTGCCAGCAGCTCGACCTTGGGGGGGACTAGCCCTTGGGGCGAGCAGTTCTTC	CASSSTLGGTSPWGEQFF
15	-	TRBV5-1	TRBJ2-1	-	TGCGCCAGCAGCCCCTCAGCGGATCTTTACAATGAGCAGTTCTTC	CASSPSADLYNEQFF
17	few	TRBV20-1	TRBJ1-2	TRBD1	TGCAGTGCACGGCCACCCCCCACAGGGGGCATTTTCTATGGCTACACCTTC	CSARPPPTGGIFYGYTF
17	many	TRBV6-2/TRBV6-3	TRBJ2-7	TRBD1	TGTGCCAGCAGTTACGGGGTTTGGGACAGACCCAGTTACGAGCAGTACTTC	CASSYGVWDRPSYEQYF
13	many	TRBV5-5	TRBJ1-2	-	TGTGCCAGCAGCCCGGGACTGGGGGATGGCTACACCTTC	CASSPGLGDGYTF
11	many	TRBV25-1	TRBJ1-1	-	TGTGCCAGCAAGACCTGGGATGAAACTTTCTTT	CASKTWDETFF
12	-	TRBV28	TRBJ1-1	TRBD1	TGTGCCACCAGTGGGGACAGGGGGCCGCGGCTCTTT	CATSGDRGPRLF
13	-	TRBV29-1	TRBJ2-1	-	TGCAGCGTCGGGACTGAACCTTTCAATGAGCAGTTCTTC	CSVGTEPFNEQFF
14	many	TRBV7-8	TRBJ1-2	-	TGTGCCAGCAGCTTATTTGGTGAGGGCTATGGCTACACCTTC	CASSLFGEGYGYTF
15	many	TRBV7-2	TRBJ2-1	-	TGTGCCAGCAGCTTAGCCCGAGGATCCTACAATGAGCAGTTCTTC	CASSLARGSYNEQFF
15	-	TRBV5-1	TRBJ2-1	TRBD2	TGCGCCAGCAGCTTGGCGGCGGGGGGCTACAATGAGCAGTTCTTC	CASSLAAGGYNEQFF
12	few	TRBV5-6	TRBJ2-1	-	TGTGCCAGCAGCTCCCTTAGCGGTGAGCAGTTCTTC	CASSSLSGEQFF
14	few	TRBV3-1	TRBJ1-1	-	TGTGCCAGCAGCCTCTTTAGGGGGAACACTGAAGCTTTCTTT	CASSLFRGNTEAFF
13	-	TRBV20-1	TRBJ2-5	-	TGCAGTGCTAGAGATCTTGGGGGAGCGACCCAGTACTTC	CSARDLGGATQYF
13	-	TRBV5-1	TRBJ1-1	-	TGCGCCAGCAGCTATGGAGCCAACACTGAAGCTTTCTTT	CASSYGANTEAFF
15	many	TRBV5-1	TRBJ2-1	TRBD1	TGCGCCAGCACCCATACAGGGGCGATCTACAATGAGCAGTTCTTC	CASTHTGAIYNEQFF
15	-	TRBV7-9	TRBJ1-1	TRBD1	TGTGCCAGCAGCGGGAGTACAGGGGCGTACACTGAAGCTTTCTTT	CASSGSTGAYTEAFF
12	few	TRBV12-3/TRBV12-4	TRBJ2-1	-	TGTGCCAGCAGCCCTCTTAAGGATGAGCAGTTCTTC	CASSPLKDEQFF
16	-	TRBV5-1	TRBJ2-3	TRBD2	TGCGCCAGCAGCTTGGCTGCGGGAGGGACCCCAGATACGCAGTATTTT	CASSLAAGGTPDTQYF